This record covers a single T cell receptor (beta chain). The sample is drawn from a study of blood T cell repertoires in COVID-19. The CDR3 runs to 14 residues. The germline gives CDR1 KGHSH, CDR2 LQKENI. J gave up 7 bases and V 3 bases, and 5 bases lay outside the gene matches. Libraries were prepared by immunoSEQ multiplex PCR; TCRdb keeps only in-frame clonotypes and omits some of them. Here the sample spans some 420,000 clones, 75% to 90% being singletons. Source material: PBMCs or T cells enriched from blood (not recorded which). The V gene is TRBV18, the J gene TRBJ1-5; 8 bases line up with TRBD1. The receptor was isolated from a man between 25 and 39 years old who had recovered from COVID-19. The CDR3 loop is CASSPGQGEQPQHF. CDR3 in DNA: TGTGCCAGCTCACCTGGACAGGGCGAACAGCCCCAGCATTTT.